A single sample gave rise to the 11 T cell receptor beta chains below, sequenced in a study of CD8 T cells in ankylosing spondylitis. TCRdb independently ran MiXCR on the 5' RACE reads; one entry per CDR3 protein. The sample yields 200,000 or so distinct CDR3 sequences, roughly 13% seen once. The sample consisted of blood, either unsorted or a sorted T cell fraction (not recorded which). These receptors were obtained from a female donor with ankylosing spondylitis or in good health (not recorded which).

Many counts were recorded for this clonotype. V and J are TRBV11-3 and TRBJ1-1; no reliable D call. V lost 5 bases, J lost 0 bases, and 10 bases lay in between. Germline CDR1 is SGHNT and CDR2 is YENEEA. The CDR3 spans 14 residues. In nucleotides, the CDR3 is TGTGCCAGCAGCATAAACATCCTGAACACTGAAGCTTTCTTT. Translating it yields CASSINILNTEAFF.

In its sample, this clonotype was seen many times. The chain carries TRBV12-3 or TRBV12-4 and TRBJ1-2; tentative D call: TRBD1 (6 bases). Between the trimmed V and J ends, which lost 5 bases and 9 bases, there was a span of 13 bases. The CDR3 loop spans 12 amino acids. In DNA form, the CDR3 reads TGTGCCAGCAGTCCACAGGGTTTGAGCTACACCTTC. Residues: CASSPQGLSYTF.

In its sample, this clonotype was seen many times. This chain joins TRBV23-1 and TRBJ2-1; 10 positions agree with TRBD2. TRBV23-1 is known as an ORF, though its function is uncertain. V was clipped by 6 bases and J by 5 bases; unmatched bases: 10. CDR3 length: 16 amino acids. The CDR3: CASRLNLAGENNEQFF. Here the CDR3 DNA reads TGCGCCAGCAGATTAAACCTAGCGGGAGAGAACAATGAGCAGTTCTTC.

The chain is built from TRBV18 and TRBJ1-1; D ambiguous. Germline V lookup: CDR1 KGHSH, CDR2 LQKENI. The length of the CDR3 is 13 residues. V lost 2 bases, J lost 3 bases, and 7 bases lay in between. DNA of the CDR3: TGTGCCAGCTCACCAGGGTCCGACACTGAAGCTTTCTTT. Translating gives CASSPGSDTEAFF.

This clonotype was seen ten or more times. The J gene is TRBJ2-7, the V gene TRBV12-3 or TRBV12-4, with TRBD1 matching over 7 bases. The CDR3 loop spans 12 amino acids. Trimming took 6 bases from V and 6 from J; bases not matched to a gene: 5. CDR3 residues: CASSRTGAEQYF. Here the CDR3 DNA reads TGTGCCAGCAGCCGAACAGGGGCCGAGCAGTACTTC.

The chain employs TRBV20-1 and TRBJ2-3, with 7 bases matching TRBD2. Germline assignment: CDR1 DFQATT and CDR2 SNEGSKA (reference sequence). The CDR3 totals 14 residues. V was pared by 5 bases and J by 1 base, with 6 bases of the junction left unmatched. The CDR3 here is CSAVSGAGTDTQYF. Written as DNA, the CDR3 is TGCAGTGCTGTGAGCGGGGCTGGCACAGATACGCAGTATTTT.

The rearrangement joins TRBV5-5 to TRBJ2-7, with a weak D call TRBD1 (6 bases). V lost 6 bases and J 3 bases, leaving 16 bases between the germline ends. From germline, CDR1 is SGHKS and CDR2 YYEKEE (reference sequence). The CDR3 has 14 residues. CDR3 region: CASTPGQTLYEQYF. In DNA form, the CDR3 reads TGTGCCAGCACCCCAGGACAGACCCTCTACGAGCAGTACTTC.

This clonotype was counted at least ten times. In DNA, the CDR3 is TGCAGTGCTACCCCCCCTAGCGGGAGGGGGGCATCAGATACGCAGTATTTT. Protein product: CSATPPSGRGASDTQYF. V usage is TRBV20-1 and J usage is TRBJ2-3; 12 nucleotides agree with TRBD2. There are 17 residues in the CDR3. V dropped 4 bases and J dropped 4; count of bases not matched to a gene: 12. Germline V gene data show CDR1 as DFQATT and CDR2 as SNEGSKA (reference sequence).

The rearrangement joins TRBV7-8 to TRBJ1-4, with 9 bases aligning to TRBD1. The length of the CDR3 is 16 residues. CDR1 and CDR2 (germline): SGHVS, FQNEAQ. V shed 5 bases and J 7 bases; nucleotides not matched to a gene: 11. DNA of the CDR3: TGTGCCAGCAGCCTCGGGACAGGGTTTGTGGGTGAAAAACTGTTTTTT. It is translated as CASSLGTGFVGEKLFF.

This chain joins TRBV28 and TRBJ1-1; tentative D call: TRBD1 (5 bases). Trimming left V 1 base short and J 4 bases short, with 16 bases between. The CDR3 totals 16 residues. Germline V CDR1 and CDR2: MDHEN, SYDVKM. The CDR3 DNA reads TGTGCCAGCAGTTTATTACCCAGGGAGGTCAGCACTGAAGCTTTCTTT. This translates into CASSLLPREVSTEAFF.

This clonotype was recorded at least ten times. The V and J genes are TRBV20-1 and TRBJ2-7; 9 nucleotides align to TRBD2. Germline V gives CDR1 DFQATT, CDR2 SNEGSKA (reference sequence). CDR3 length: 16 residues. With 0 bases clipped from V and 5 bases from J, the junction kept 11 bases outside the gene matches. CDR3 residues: CSARDLGTSGSNEQYF. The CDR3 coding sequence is TGCAGTGCTAGAGATCTAGGCACTAGCGGGTCCAACGAGCAGTACTTC.